These 28 T cell receptor beta chains share one sample of origin, sequenced in a study of immune characterization of retroperitoneal liposarcoma. TCRdb re-called the PCR reads through MiXCR, storing one row per CDR3 protein. The sample yields about 7,300 distinct CDR3 sequences, approximately 30% seen once. The specimen was blood. These receptors all stem from a male donor with retroperitoneal liposarcoma.

This clonotype has a single count. The chain has TRBV6-8 and TRBJ2-3; 7 nucleotides line up with TRBD2. This CDR3 has 16 amino acids. Losses at the gene ends were 5 bases for V and 4 bases for J; bases not matched to a gene: 12. CDR1 and CDR2 from the germline V gene are MNHGY and SAAAGT. The CDR3 nucleotides are TGTGCCAGCAGTAGACTAGCTGGGGTGAGGGCAGATACGCAGTATTTT. It encodes CASSRLAGVRADTQYF.

The chain couples TRBV6-4 to TRBJ2-1, with TRBD2 matching 10 bases. The germline V gene encodes CDR1 MRHNA and CDR2 SNTAGT. This CDR3 has 14 amino acids. After removal of 8 bases from V and 7 bases from J, the junction contained 8 bases not matched to a gene. The CDR3, as DNA: TGTGCCAGCGCAAGCGGGAGGGAAGGGAATGAGCAGTTCTTC. Its translation: CASASGREGNEQFF.

The chain employs TRBV9 and TRBJ2-2; a possible D gene is TRBD2 (6 bases). Germline V gene lookup returns CDR1 SGDLS and CDR2 YYNGEE. Trimming pared 7 bases from V and 4 bases from J, leaving 11 bases between. This CDR3 has 13 amino acids. The CDR3 spells CASSGLITGELFF. The CDR3 DNA reads as TGTGCCAGCTCGGGACTCATCACCGGGGAGCTGTTTTTT.

This clonotype turned up a few times. This rearrangement joins TRBV6-1 to TRBJ2-3; D call uncertain. The CDR3 spans 13 residues. Trimming shortened V by 7 bases and J by 4 bases, and 12 bases separated the two germline ends. Germline CDR1 is MNHNS and CDR2 is SASEGT. CDR3 coding DNA: TGTGCCAGCATGGTACAGTATTCAGATACGCAGTATTTT. Encoded protein: CASMVQYSDTQYF.

V usage is TRBV12-3 or TRBV12-4 and J usage is TRBJ2-2, with D unresolved. The CDR3 has 12 residues. Trimming removed 5 bases from V and 6 bases from J, with 7 bases in between. In DNA form, the CDR3 reads TGTGCCAGCAGTCCTAGAGCCGGGGAGCTGTTTTTT. It translates to CASSPRAGELFF.

By proportion, this clonotype is medium-sized. The V call is TRBV6-1, the J call TRBJ1-1, with TRBD1 identical over 7 bases. Germline CDR1 and CDR2: MNHNS and SASEGT. The V and J ends lost 1 base and 0 bases, in that order; junction bases with no gene match: 8. The CDR3 length is 17 residues. CDR3 DNA sequence: TGTGCCAGCAGTGAAGACCTGGGACAGATAATGAACACTGAAGCTTTCTTT. It is translated as CASSEDLGQIMNTEAFF.

The chain has TRBV7-6 and TRBJ2-3; 11 nucleotides agree with TRBD1. V trimming: 3 bases; J trimming: 6 bases; junction bases outside the gene matches: 2. The CDR3 has 14 amino acids. Germline CDR1 and CDR2: SGHVS and FNYEAQ. The CDR3 nucleotides read TGTGCCAGCAGCTTGGACAGGGGGCTTGATACGCAGTATTTT. Encoded protein: CASSLDRGLDTQYF.

This clonotype turned up a few times. The chain links TRBV6-2 or TRBV6-3 to TRBJ2-3; TRBD2 agrees at 13 bases. V shed 7 bases, J shed 5 bases, and the junction held 9 bases outside the gene matches. The CDR3 is 16 residues long. The germline gives CDR1 MNHEY, CDR2 SVGEGT. CDR3 DNA sequence: TGTGCCAGCAAAACTAGCGGGAGGGCCCTCGGAGATACGCAGTATTTT. It is translated as CASKTSGRALGDTQYF.

In its sample, this clonotype was seen a few times. The CDR3 protein is CASSPHGFWEKLFF. DNA for the CDR3: TGTGCCAGCAGTCCACACGGTTTTTGGGAAAAACTGTTTTTT. J is TRBJ1-4 and V is TRBV12-3 or TRBV12-4; the D is unclear. Deletions cut 5 bases from V and 8 bases from J, with 15 bases between. The length of the CDR3 is 14 residues.

There are a few counts of this clonotype. The rearrangement uses TRBV18 and TRBJ2-7, with TRBD1 identical over 12 bases. This CDR3 comprises 14 residues. Germline loops: CDR1 KGHSH, CDR2 LQKENI. V was pared by 3 bases and J by 7 bases, with 4 bases of the junction left unmatched. CDR3 sequence reads: CASSPGQGAREQYF. In nucleotides, the CDR3 is TGTGCCAGCTCACCGGGACAGGGGGCGAGGGAGCAGTACTTC.

This clonotype was observed a single time. The chain joins TRBV11-3 to TRBJ2-1; the match to TRBD1 covers 9 bases. The CDR3 runs 16 residues. Germline V gene data show CDR1 as SGHNT and CDR2 as YENEEA. Trimming cost V 0 bases and J 6 bases; bases outside gene matches: 6. The chain's CDR3 is CASSLDGGTGSNEQFF. CDR3 bases: TGTGCCAGCAGCTTAGATGGGGGGACAGGGAGCAATGAGCAGTTCTTC.

By frequency in the sample, this clonotype is medium-sized. The CDR3: CASYRAGGTDTQYF. Written as DNA, the CDR3 is TGTGCCAGCTACAGAGCGGGGGGCACAGATACGCAGTATTTT. The chain joins TRBV6-1 to TRBJ2-3; 8 bases are a match to TRBD2. J lost 1 base, V lost 8 bases, and 5 bases had no gene match. The length of the CDR3 is 14 residues. Germline assignment: CDR1 MNHNS and CDR2 SASEGT.

This CDR3 is CASSDTTGSDTQYF. The CDR3 DNA reads TGTGCCAGCAGTGACACTACAGGTTCAGATACGCAGTATTTT. The J gene is TRBJ2-3, the V gene TRBV6-1; possible D gene TRBD1, 5 bases. This CDR3 comprises 14 residues. Trimming cost V 3 bases and J 4 bases, with 11 bases left between them. Germline V gene lookup returns CDR1 MNHNS and CDR2 SASEGT.

The chain uses TRBV27 and TRBJ2-1; the D gene is possibly TRBD1 (6 bases). The DNA end lines up better with TRBJ2-7; the J call may be wrong. The CDR3 contains 15 residues. CDR1 MNHEY and CDR2 SMNVEV come from the germline V gene (reference sequence). This CDR3 reads CASSLPWTATYEQYF. CDR3 DNA sequence: TGTGCCAGCAGTTTACCCTGGACAGCTACCTACGAGCAGTACTTC.

The gene calls are TRBV6-2 or TRBV6-3 and TRBJ1-6; a possible D gene is TRBD1 (6 bases). Trimming cost V 2 bases and J 0 bases, with 14 bases left between them. Germline loops: CDR1 MNHEY, CDR2 SVGEGT. The CDR3 runs to 18 residues. DNA for the CDR3: TGTGCCAGCAGTTACGGGGGGCCCAGGAGCTCCTATAATTCACCCCTCCACTTT. Translated: CASSYGGPRSSYNSPLHF.

This clonotype was seen only a few times. The chain combines TRBV12-3 or TRBV12-4 with TRBJ2-2; TRBD2 might be the D (6 bases). The CDR3 covers 19 residues. Deletions cut 5 bases from V and 1 base from J, with 23 bases between. The CDR3 DNA follows: TGTGCCAGCAGTCCGTACTCCGCGTTAGCGGCCTGGAACACCGGGGAGCTGTTTTTT. Translated: CASSPYSALAAWNTGELFF.

This rearrangement joins TRBV12-3 or TRBV12-4 to TRBJ2-1; 13 bases are shared with TRBD2. CDR3 length equals 16 residues. V was clipped by 4 bases and J by 10 bases; unmatched bases: 10. Here the CDR3 reads CASSSRTSGSWGEQFF. The CDR3 nucleotides read TGTGCCAGCAGTTCACGGACTAGCGGGAGTTGGGGGGAGCAGTTCTTC.

This CDR3 reads CASSSSVTQYF. The CDR3 nucleotides read TGTGCCAGCTCATCCTCGGTGACGCAGTATTTT. The V gene is TRBV12-3 or TRBV12-4, the J gene TRBJ2-3; D gene uncertain. This CDR3 is built from 11 residues. The V gene lost 8 bases and the J gene lost 9 bases, with 12 bases spanning the gap.

This clonotype was seen repeatedly, ten times or more. The chain couples TRBV30 to TRBJ1-2; tentative D call: TRBD1 (6 bases). Germline V lookup: CDR1 GTSNPN, CDR2 SVGIG (reference sequence). This CDR3 has 13 amino acids. Trimming left V 2 bases short and J 2 bases short, with 9 bases between. CDR3 in DNA: TGTGCCTGGAGTCGAGGGGGAAACTATGGCTACACCTTC. Residues: CAWSRGGNYGYTF.

The chain employs TRBV6-1 and TRBJ2-1; 7 bases line up with TRBD2. The CDR3 contains 13 residues. Germline CDR1 is MNHNS and CDR2 is SASEGT. With V trimmed by 10 bases and J by 8 bases, 11 bases remained unmatched. Here the CDR3 reads CATTAPGGYEQFF. CDR3 nucleotides: TGTGCCACAACAGCGCCCGGGGGGTATGAGCAGTTCTTC.

This clonotype was picked up many times. J is TRBJ1-1 and V is TRBV6-2 or TRBV6-3; TRBD1 is a possible D gene (5 bases). Germline V gives CDR1 MNHEY, CDR2 SVGEGT. The CDR3 sequence is 15 residues long. V lost 0 bases and J 5 bases, leaving 13 bases between the germline ends. This CDR3 is CASSYSFRGSTEAFF. CDR3 DNA sequence: TGTGCCAGCAGTTACTCATTTAGGGGCAGTACTGAAGCTTTCTTT.

This clonotype came up many times. The chain's CDR3 is CASSRIRVGNQPQHF. CDR3 in DNA: TGTGCCAGCAGCCGAATCAGGGTTGGGAATCAGCCCCAGCATTTT. The chain carries TRBV28 and TRBJ1-5; TRBD1 might be the D (5 bases). Germline V lookup: CDR1 MDHEN, CDR2 SYDVKM. The V and J ends lost 6 bases and 4 bases respectively, with 16 bases between them. The CDR3 sequence is 15 residues long.

Of note for this clonotype: A read error may be the cause here, since a much bigger clone is one base away. The genes are TRBV7-2 and TRBJ2-1, with 8 bases lining up with TRBD2. Germline values: CDR1 SGHTA, CDR2 FQGNSA. The CDR3 totals 13 residues. The CDR3 here is CASSLAGYNEQLF. As DNA, the CDR3 is TGTGCCAGCAGCCTAGCGGGTTACAATGAGCAGTTATTC.

This clonotype was seen only a few times. The chain couples TRBV6-1 to TRBJ2-3, with unresolved D. Between the trimmed V and J ends, which lost 3 bases and 0 bases, there was a span of 13 bases. There are 16 residues in the CDR3. Germline CDR1 is MNHNS and CDR2 is SASEGT. For the CDR3, the DNA is TGTGCCAGCAGTGACAGTATAACCACTAGCACAGATACGCAGTATTTT. The encoded protein is CASSDSITTSTDTQYF.

The V and J genes are TRBV4-2 and TRBJ1-3, with D possibly matching TRBD1 (5 bases). Trimming shortened V by 4 bases and J by 4 bases, and 23 bases separated the two germline ends. Germline CDR1 reads LGHNA; CDR2 reads YNFKEQ. The CDR3 loop spans 18 amino acids. The CDR3 here is CASSPQITGTTGGNTIYF. CDR3 nucleotide sequence: TGTGCCAGCAGCCCCCAAATCACCGGGACCACGGGAGGAAACACCATATATTTT.

The V call is TRBV6-2 or TRBV6-3, the J call TRBJ2-1; the D gene is possibly TRBD2 (5 bases). This CDR3 has 13 residues. The V end lost 9 bases, the J end lost 3 bases, and 12 bases lay between the germline ends. Per the germline V gene, CDR1 is MNHEY and CDR2 is SVGEGT. The CDR3 bases are TGTGCCAGTCGGACGGACTTCTACAATGAGCAGTTCTTC. Translated: CASRTDFYNEQFF.

The table lists this clonotype with a count of one. This chain joins TRBV12-3 or TRBV12-4 and TRBJ2-3, with D tentatively TRBD2 (5 bases). This CDR3 region has 13 residues. Trimming removed 11 bases at V and 6 bases at J, with 18 bases between. CDR3 sequence: CASSSRMGDTQYF. DNA of the CDR3: TGTGCCTCCTCTAGCCGGATGGGGGATACGCAGTATTTT.

The chain links TRBV6-1 to TRBJ1-5; D is perhaps TRBD1 (5 bases). The germline V and J ends were trimmed by 1 base and 6 bases, with 22 bases remaining between them. The length of the CDR3 is 18 residues. CDR1 and CDR2 (germline): MNHNS, SASEGT. For the CDR3, the DNA is TGTGCCAGCAGTGAAGGGCAATTTGCCGGGACGATCGGTCAGCCCCAGCATTTT. As protein: CASSEGQFAGTIGQPQHF.